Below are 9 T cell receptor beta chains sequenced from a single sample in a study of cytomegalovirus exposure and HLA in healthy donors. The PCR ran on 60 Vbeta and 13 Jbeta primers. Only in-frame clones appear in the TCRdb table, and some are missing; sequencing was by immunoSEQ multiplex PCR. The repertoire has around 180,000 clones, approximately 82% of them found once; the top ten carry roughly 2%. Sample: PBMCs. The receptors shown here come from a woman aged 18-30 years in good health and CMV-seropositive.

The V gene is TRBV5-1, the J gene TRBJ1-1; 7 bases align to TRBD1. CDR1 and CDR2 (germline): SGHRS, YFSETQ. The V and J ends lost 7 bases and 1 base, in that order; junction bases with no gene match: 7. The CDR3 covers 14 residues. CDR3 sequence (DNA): TGCGCCAGCTCACAGGACAGGCGGAACACTGAAGCTTTCTTT. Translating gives CASSQDRRNTEAFF. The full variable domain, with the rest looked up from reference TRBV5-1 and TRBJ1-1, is KAGVTQTPRYLIKTRGQQVTLSCSPISGHRSVSWYQQTPGQGLQFLFEYFSETQRNKGNFPGRFSGRQFSNSRSEMNVSTLELGDSALYLCASSQDRRNTEAFFGQGTRLTVV.

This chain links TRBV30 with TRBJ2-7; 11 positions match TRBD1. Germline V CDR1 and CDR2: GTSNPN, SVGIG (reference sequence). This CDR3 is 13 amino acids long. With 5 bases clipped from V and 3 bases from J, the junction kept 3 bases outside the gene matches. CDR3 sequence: CAWSGTGGYEQYF. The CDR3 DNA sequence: TGTGCCTGGTCGGGGACAGGGGGCTACGAGCAGTACTTC.

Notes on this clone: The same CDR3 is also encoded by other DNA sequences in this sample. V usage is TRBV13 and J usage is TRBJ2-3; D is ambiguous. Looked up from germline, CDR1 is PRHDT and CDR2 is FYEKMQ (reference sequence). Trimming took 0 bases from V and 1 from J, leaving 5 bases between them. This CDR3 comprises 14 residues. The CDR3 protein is CASSLGPGTDTQYF. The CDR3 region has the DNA TGTGCCAGCAGCTTAGGTCCAGGCACAGATACGCAGTATTTT.

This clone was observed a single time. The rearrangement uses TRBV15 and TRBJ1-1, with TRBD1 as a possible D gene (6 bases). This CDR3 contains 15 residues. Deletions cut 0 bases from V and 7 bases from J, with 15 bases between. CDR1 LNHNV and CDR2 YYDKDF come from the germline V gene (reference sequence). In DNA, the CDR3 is TGTGCCACCAGCAGAGATTGGGGGGGCGGTCTTGAAGCTTTCTTT. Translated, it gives CATSRDWGGGLEAFF.

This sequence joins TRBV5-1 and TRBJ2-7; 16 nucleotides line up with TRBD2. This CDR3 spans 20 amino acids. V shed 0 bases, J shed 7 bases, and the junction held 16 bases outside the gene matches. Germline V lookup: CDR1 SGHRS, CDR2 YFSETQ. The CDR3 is CASSLGLPFGTSGGAGEQYF. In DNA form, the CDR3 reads TGCGCCAGCAGCTTGGGATTGCCCTTCGGGACTAGCGGGGGGGCCGGGGAGCAGTACTTC.

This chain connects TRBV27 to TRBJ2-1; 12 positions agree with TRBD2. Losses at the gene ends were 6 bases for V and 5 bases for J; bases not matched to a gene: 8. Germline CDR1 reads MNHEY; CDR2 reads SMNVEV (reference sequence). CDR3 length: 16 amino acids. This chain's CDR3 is CASSPTSGGDNNEQFF. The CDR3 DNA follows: TGTGCCAGCAGCCCGACTAGCGGGGGTGATAACAATGAGCAGTTCTTC.

This CDR3 reads CASSKDGGYQETQYF. The CDR3 DNA sequence: TGTGCCAGCAGCAAAGATGGAGGGTACCAAGAGACCCAGTACTTC. This chain joins TRBV11-3 and TRBJ2-5; tentative D call: TRBD2 (6 bases). Trimming left V 5 bases short and J 0 bases short, with 13 bases between. Looked up from germline, CDR1 is SGHNT and CDR2 is YENEEA. This CDR3 has 15 amino acids.

DNA of the CDR3: TGTGCCAGCAGCCCCGACCGGGAAAGTAACTACAATGAGCAGTTCTTC. Protein: CASSPDRESNYNEQFF. This chain links TRBV7-2 with TRBJ2-1; weak D call: TRBD2 (5 bases). Germline CDR1 reads SGHTA; CDR2 reads FQGNSA. Trimming took off 5 bases at V and 3 bases at J, with 17 bases between the two ends. CDR3 length: 16 amino acids. The complete variable domain, with remaining parts taken from reference TRBV7-2 and TRBJ2-1, reads GAGVSQSPSNKVTEKGKDVELRCDPISGHTALYWYRQSLGQGLEFLIYFQGNSAPDKSGLPSDRFSAERTGGSVSTLTIQRTQQEDSAVYLCASSPDRESNYNEQFFGPGTRLTVL.

Written as DNA, the CDR3 is TGTGCCAGCAGCACAGTAGGGGCGGAAGGGGGAAACACCATATATTTT. Translated, it gives CASSTVGAEGGNTIYF. The rearrangement links TRBV5-6 to TRBJ1-3; weak D call: TRBD1 (5 bases). V was clipped by 4 bases and J by 4 bases, with 18 bases between them. CDR1 SGHDT and CDR2 YYEEEE come from the germline V gene. The CDR3 loop spans 16 amino acids. Complete variable domain (other parts from reference TRBV5-6 and TRBJ1-3): DAGVTQSPTHLIKTRGQQVTLRCSPKSGHDTVSWYQQALGQGPQFIFQYYEEEERQRGNFPDRFSGHQFPNYSSELNVNALLLGDSALYLCASSTVGAEGGNTIYFGEGSWLTVV.